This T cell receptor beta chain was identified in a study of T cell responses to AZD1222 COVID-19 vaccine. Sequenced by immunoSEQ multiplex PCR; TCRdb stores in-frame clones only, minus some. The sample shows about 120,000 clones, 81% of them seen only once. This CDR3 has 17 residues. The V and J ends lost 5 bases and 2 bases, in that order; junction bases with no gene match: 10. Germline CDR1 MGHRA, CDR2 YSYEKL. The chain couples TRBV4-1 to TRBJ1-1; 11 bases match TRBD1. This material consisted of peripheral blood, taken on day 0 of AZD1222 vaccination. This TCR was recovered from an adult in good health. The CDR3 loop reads CASSSRTGGVRNTEAFF. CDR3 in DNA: TGCGCCAGCAGCTCCAGGACAGGGGGCGTACGTAACACTGAAGCTTTCTTT.